Listed below are T cell receptor beta chains from one sample, sequenced in a study of blood T cell repertoires in COVID-19. Clones were sequenced by immunoSEQ multiplex PCR, and TCRdb holds only the in-frame ones, with some missing. The sample yields about 73,000 clones, 89% seen once. What was sequenced was peripheral blood. The origin of the receptors is a man older than 75 with acute or convalescent COVID-19. Each CDR3 is given with its conserved first and last residue. A D gene is named only where the DNA matches it firmly. Part of the rows lack a size; the others show once, few, many or a class for expanded clones.

d_call j_call v_call clone_size cdr3_nt cdr3_aa
. TRBJ1-5 TRBV2 . TGTGCCAGCAATTCCGACAGGAATCAGCCCCAGCATTTT CASNSDRNQPQHF
TRBD1 TRBJ2-1 TRBV6-6 . TGTGCCAGCAGCCAGGGACAGGGGGGATACAATGAGCAGTTCTTC CASSQGQGGYNEQFF
TRBD1 TRBJ1-6 TRBV18 . TGTGCCAGCTCGCCGGGACAGGGTAATTCACCCCTCCACTTT CASSPGQGNSPLHF
. TRBJ2-2 TRBV12-3/TRBV12-4 . TGTGCCAGCAGCTCTTTTAACACCGGGGAGCTGTTTTTT CASSSFNTGELFF
. TRBJ1-2 TRBV15 . TGTGCCACCAGCAGAGAAACAGGGTCCTATGGCTACACCTTC CATSRETGSYGYTF
. TRBJ1-6 TRBV2 . TGTGCCAGCAGTGCCAGGCAGCCAGGGACACCCCTCCACTTT CASSARQPGTPLHF
TRBD1 TRBJ2-5 TRBV19 few TGTGCCAGTAGTATGACAGGGGGCACAGAGACCCAGTACTTC CASSMTGGTETQYF
. TRBJ2-4 TRBV20-1 . TGCAGTGCTAGGGGGGGAAACATTCAGTACTTC CSARGGNIQYF
TRBD2 TRBJ2-3 TRBV2 few TGTGCCAGCAGTGCCCTACTAGCGGGAGCTTCCGGAGATACGCAGTATTTT CASSALLAGASGDTQYF
TRBD1 TRBJ2-7 TRBV18 . TGTGCCAGCTCACCCGGGACAGCTTCCTACGAGCAGTACTTC CASSPGTASYEQYF
. TRBJ1-6 TRBV27 . TGTGCCAGCAGTTTACTGAGGGAACGAAGCTCACCCCTCCACTTT CASSLLRERSSPLHF
. TRBJ1-6 TRBV6-5 . TGTGCCAGCAGTTACGAGGGTGGAAGAAACTCACCCCTCCACTTT CASSYEGGRNSPLHF
. TRBJ1-5 TRBV6-1 . TGTGCCAGCAGTGAAGAAGGACGGACATATAGCAATCAGCCCCAGCATTTT CASSEEGRTYSNQPQHF
. TRBJ1-5 TRBV6-2/TRBV6-3 . TGTGCCAGCGGCCGAGGGACTATTAGCAATCAGCCCCAGCATTTT CASGRGTISNQPQHF
. TRBJ2-3 TRBV9 few TGTGCCAGCAGCGTGTCGTGGGAGGGCACAGATACGCAGTATTTT CASSVSWEGTDTQYF
TRBD1 TRBJ1-1 TRBV18 few TGTGCCAGCTCACTTGGACAGGGTGGGAACACTGAAGCTTTCTTT CASSLGQGGNTEAFF
. TRBJ1-2 TRBV12-3/TRBV12-4 . TGTGCCAGCAGTTTAGGGGCCTCGTTCCGCTACACCTTC CASSLGASFRYTF
. TRBJ2-1 TRBV9 . TGTGCCAGCACCCGCGACGGGAATTCCTACAATGAGCAGTTCTTC CASTRDGNSYNEQFF
TRBD2 TRBJ2-7 TRBV7-8 . TGTGCCAGCAGATCCACGACTAGCGGGGGGGCTTACTCCTACGAGCAGTACTTC CASRSTTSGGAYSYEQYF
. TRBJ1-3 TRBV19 . TGTGCCAGTAGTATAGGAGGTCCTCGCTCTGGAAACACCATATATTTT CASSIGGPRSGNTIYF
TRBD1 TRBJ2-1 TRBV2 . TGTGCCAGCCCACGGACAGGGGATAACAATGAGCAGTTCTTC CASPRTGDNNEQFF
. TRBJ1-1 TRBV19 . TGTGCCAGTAGTATAGACCAGAAATTCTTAATGAACACTGAAGCTTTCTTT CASSIDQKFLMNTEAFF
TRBD1 TRBJ1-2 TRBV3-1/TRBV3-2 once TGTGCCAGCAGACAAGACCCTACCGACAGGGTAGGGGGCTACACCTTC CASRQDPTDRVGGYTF
TRBD1 TRBJ1-6 TRBV7-8 . TGTGCCAGCAGCTTAGGACAGGGTGATTCACCCCTCCACTTT CASSLGQGDSPLHF
. TRBJ1-2 TRBV7-9 . TGTGCCAGCAGCTTAGGGGCAGGGGACTATGGCTACACCTTC CASSLGAGDYGYTF
TRBD1 TRBJ1-6 TRBV27 . TGTGCCAGCAGTACCAAGGGGGCAGCGGCACCCCTCCACTTT CASSTKGAAAPLHF
TRBD2 TRBJ2-7 TRBV19 once TGTGCCAGTAGTCCCGGACTAGCGGGACTTTCCTACTCCTACGAGCAGTACTTC CASSPGLAGLSYSYEQYF
. TRBJ2-1 TRBV10-3 once TGTGCCATCAGTGCGTCCTCGGGAAACTCCTACAATGAGCAGTTCTTC CAISASSGNSYNEQFF
TRBD1 TRBJ1-2 TRBV11-2 . TGTGCCAGCAGCTTAGCAGGGGGCGACTATGGCTACACCTTC CASSLAGGDYGYTF
. TRBJ2-7 TRBV6-1 . TGTGCCAGCAGTGAAACAGACACCTCCTACGAGCAGTACTTC CASSETDTSYEQYF
TRBD1 TRBJ2-4 TRBV18 . TGTGCCAGCTCACTGAGAGCGCAGGGGGCTACCAAAAACATTCAGTACTTC CASSLRAQGATKNIQYF
TRBD1 TRBJ1-6 TRBV7-8 . TGTGCCAGCAGCTACAGGGGAGAGGTAGGATCACCCCTCCACTTT CASSYRGEVGSPLHF
TRBD1 TRBJ2-7 TRBV5-3 once TGTGCCAGAAGCCCCGTTGACAGGGTCCACGAGCAGTACTTC CARSPVDRVHEQYF
TRBD2 TRBJ2-3 TRBV18 . TGTGCCAGCTCACCGACTAGCGGGGACGCAGATACGCAGTATTTT CASSPTSGDADTQYF
TRBD2 TRBJ2-5 TRBV5-1 . TGCGCCAGCAGCTTGTCAAGCGGGGAAGAGACCCAGTACTTC CASSLSSGEETQYF
TRBD1 TRBJ1-5 TRBV2 . TGTGCCAGCAGGGGGGACAGGGTAAGCAATCAGCCCCAGCATTTT CASRGDRVSNQPQHF
TRBD1 TRBJ2-7 TRBV2 . TGTGCCAGCAGTGAAGGGGCAGGGGGTAAAGAGCAGTACTTC CASSEGAGGKEQYF
. TRBJ2-7 TRBV6-5 . TGTGCCAGCAGTTACTCAGCCCGCTCGTCCTACGAGCAGTACTTC CASSYSARSSYEQYF
. TRBJ2-5 TRBV2 . TGTGCCATCTCCCGGGGACTCCAGGCGCAAGAGACCCAGTACTTC CAISRGLQAQETQYF
. TRBJ1-1 TRBV10-1 . TGCGCCAGCAGTGGTCAGTTGAACACTGAAGCTTTCTTT CASSGQLNTEAFF
. TRBJ1-3 TRBV19 . TGTGCCAGTAGTACCCTAAACTCTGGAAACACCATATATTTT CASSTLNSGNTIYF
. TRBJ2-5 TRBV11-2 . TGTGCCAGCAGCTTAGATGACGGGGTAGGGACCCAGTACTTC CASSLDDGVGTQYF
. TRBJ2-7 TRBV18 once TGTGCCAGCTCACTGGGGGGTGGCCGGGAGCAGTACTTC CASSLGGGREQYF
TRBD1 TRBJ1-4 TRBV3-1/TRBV3-2 . TGTGCCAGCAGCCAAGATTTGACGGGCAGGGGGCTGTTTTTT CASSQDLTGRGLFF
. TRBJ1-2 TRBV6-5 . TGTGCCAGCCGAGGCGTATCCTATGGCTACACCTTC CASRGVSYGYTF